These 23 T cell receptor beta chains were sequenced from one sample in a study of cytomegalovirus exposure and HLA in healthy donors (dated by TCRdb to 2016 to 2017). Libraries were prepared through the immunoSEQ multiplex PCR assay. For the multiplex PCR, a mixture combining 60 forward primers for TCR Vbeta segments and 13 reverse primers for TCR Jbeta segments was used. The clones in this table, taken by TCRdb from immuneACCESS, are in-frame only. Not every clone is retained; where verified, under half of the shortfall comes from an unresolved V gene, and the cause of the rest is unknown. The sample table records around 110,000 clones; about 80% of these occur just once. 2.5% to 3.5% of the sample is held by the ten biggest clonotypes. The sample taken for sequencing was PBMCs. These receptors all stem from a woman between 18 and 29 years old in good health and CMV-seropositive.

The gene calls are TRBV28 and TRBJ2-7; 9 positions match TRBD2. CDR3 length equals 14 residues. J was trimmed by 7 bases and V by 7 bases; bases with no gene match: 11. Looked up from germline, CDR1 is MDHEN and CDR2 is SYDVKM. CDR3: CASIENSGRFEQYF. The CDR3 DNA reads as TGTGCCAGCATCGAGAATAGCGGGAGATTTGAGCAGTACTTC.

The gene calls are TRBV5-4 and TRBJ2-3; 12 bases agree with TRBD2. The CDR3 runs to 17 residues. Per the germline V gene, CDR1 is SGHNT and CDR2 is YYREEE (reference sequence). Trimming cost V 2 bases and J 1 base; bases outside gene matches: 5. CDR3 DNA sequence: TGTGCCAGCAGCTTACCGGGACTAGCGGGTCGCACAGATACGCAGTATTTT. This translates into CASSLPGLAGRTDTQYF.

The gene calls are TRBV19 and TRBJ2-2; 8 nucleotides agree with TRBD1. CDR1 LNHDA and CDR2 SQIVND come from the germline V gene (reference sequence). Losses at the gene ends were 4 bases for V and 9 bases for J; bases not matched to a gene: 10. CDR3 length equals 15 residues. The CDR3 loop is CASSTNRGFYRELFF. The CDR3 DNA reads TGTGCCAGTAGTACTAACAGGGGGTTTTACCGGGAGCTGTTTTTT.

Only one count was recorded for this clone. The CDR3: CASSQTQWTSGRASYEQYF. DNA of the CDR3: TGTGCCAGCAGTCAGACACAGTGGACTAGCGGGAGGGCCTCGTACGAGCAGTACTTC. The chain joins TRBV7-6 to TRBJ2-7; 15 nucleotides align to TRBD2. Germline loops: CDR1 SGHVS, CDR2 FNYEAQ. The J segment lost 4 bases and the V segment lost 6 bases, leaving 16 bases of the junction unmatched. The CDR3 totals 19 residues.

The V and J genes are TRBV5-1 and TRBJ2-5, with 13 positions matching TRBD2. J gave up 5 bases and V 4 bases, and 8 bases lay outside the gene matches. Germline V gives CDR1 SGHRS, CDR2 YFSETQ. The CDR3 runs 16 residues. CDR3 amino acids: CASSLGLAGAWETQYF. In nucleotides, the CDR3 is TGCGCCAGCAGCCTCGGACTAGCGGGAGCCTGGGAGACCCAGTACTTC.

This clone came up a few times. The rearrangement joins TRBV4-1 to TRBJ2-7; perhaps TRBD1 as D (5 bases). There are 15 residues in the CDR3. Trimming took 0 bases from V and 3 from J, leaving 12 bases between them. Germline CDR1 and CDR2: MGHRA and YSYEKL. The CDR3 DNA reads TGCGCCAGCAGCCAAGAACAGGCTCGACTCTACGAGCAGTACTTC. This translates into CASSQEQARLYEQYF.

This clone has a handful of counts. V is TRBV6-6 and J is TRBJ2-7, with 9 nucleotides matching TRBD1. The trim removed 6 bases at V and 3 bases at J, leaving 9 bases unmatched. The V gene's germline CDR1 is MNHNY and CDR2 SVGAGI (reference sequence). The CDR3 loop spans 15 amino acids. The CDR3 DNA is TGTGCCAGCAGGACGAGCGGACAGGGGCTCTACGAGCAGTACTTC. It yields the protein CASRTSGQGLYEQYF.

V is TRBV15 and J is TRBJ1-2; 8 bases align to TRBD1. Trimming removed 3 bases from V and 6 bases from J; junction bases left unmatched: 3. This CDR3 comprises 13 residues. Germline CDR1 and CDR2: LNHNV and YYDKDF (reference sequence). The CDR3 sequence: CATSRTGADGYTF. The CDR3 region has the DNA TGTGCCACCAGCAGGACAGGGGCGGATGGCTACACCTTC.

The chain uses TRBV30 and TRBJ2-7; no definite D call. There are 11 residues in the CDR3. V was shortened by 2 bases and J by 6 bases, with 8 bases between the two germline ends. The germline CDR1 and CDR2 sequences are GTSNPN and SVGIG (reference sequence). CDR3 sequence (DNA): TGTGCCTGGAGTAGGCAGGCCGAGCAGTACTTC. Protein sequence: CAWSRQAEQYF.

The chain has TRBV18 and TRBJ2-3; TRBD2 aligns across 9 bases. Germline CDR1 and CDR2: KGHSH and LQKENI. Losses at the gene ends were 1 base for V and 5 bases for J; bases not matched to a gene: 4. The CDR3 totals 15 residues. As DNA, the CDR3 is TGTGCCAGCTCACCACGGGTAGCGGGAGTAGATACGCAGTATTTT. Residues: CASSPRVAGVDTQYF.

The gene calls are TRBV10-3 and TRBJ1-4; unclear D gene. V was cut by 8 bases and J by 8 bases, with 15 bases left in between. Germline V CDR1 and CDR2: ENHRY, SYGVKD. This CDR3 has 13 amino acids. The CDR3 protein is CAISLRGGEKLFF. The CDR3 bases are TGTGCCATCTCCTTACGAGGAGGGGAAAAACTGTTTTTT.

The chain couples TRBV6-5 to TRBJ1-4; D is possibly TRBD1 (5 bases). CDR3 length equals 15 residues. Germline loops: CDR1 MNHEY, CDR2 SVGAGI. The V end lost 1 base, the J end lost 0 bases, and 6 bases lay between the germline ends. CDR3 DNA sequence: TGTGCCAGCAGTTACTTAGGGGCAACTAATGAAAAACTGTTTTTT. It yields the protein CASSYLGATNEKLFF.

The chain carries TRBV6-5 and TRBJ1-2, with 8 bases lining up with TRBD1. Germline V lookup: CDR1 MNHEY, CDR2 SVGAGI. The V segment lost 5 bases and the J segment 7 bases; nucleotides outside the gene matches: 6. The CDR3 has 13 amino acids. The CDR3 coding sequence is TGTGCCAGCAGTAAACGACAGGGGAGTGGCTACACCTTC. Translating gives CASSKRQGSGYTF.

This chain uses TRBV5-1 with TRBJ2-1; TRBD2 might be the D (6 bases). Trimming pared 3 bases from V and 0 bases from J, leaving 10 bases between. The V gene's germline CDR1 is SGHRS and CDR2 YFSETQ. The CDR3 is 15 amino acids. CDR3 in DNA: TGCGCCAGCAGCTCCAGACTAGACTCCTACAATGAGCAGTTCTTC. It translates to CASSSRLDSYNEQFF.

The rearrangement joins TRBV6-5 to TRBJ2-7; 8 bases line up with TRBD2. Trimming removed 3 bases from V and 3 bases from J; junction bases left unmatched: 7. CDR3 length: 15 amino acids. Germline values: CDR1 MNHEY, CDR2 SVGAGI. Here the CDR3 reads CASSYDRSGSYEQYF. Here the CDR3 DNA reads TGTGCCAGCAGTTATGACCGAAGCGGGAGCTACGAGCAGTACTTC.

This clone was seen a few times. The chain couples TRBV5-6 to TRBJ2-4; 7 bases align to TRBD2. V shed 6 bases and J 6 bases; nucleotides not matched to a gene: 9. The CDR3 sequence is 14 residues long. Per germline, CDR1 SGHDT and CDR2 YYEEEE. The CDR3 DNA sequence: TGTGCCAGCACCGTGGGGGGGACTATAAACATTCAGTACTTC. Amino acids: CASTVGGTINIQYF.

The V call is TRBV10-3, the J call TRBJ1-2; TRBD1 matches at 7 bases. The V and J ends lost 8 bases and 8 bases, in that order; junction bases with no gene match: 8. The CDR3 is 12 residues long. Germline CDR1 and CDR2: ENHRY and SYGVKD. In DNA form, the CDR3 reads TGTGCCATCGAGGCACAGGGGAACGGCTACACCTTC. Residues: CAIEAQGNGYTF.

This clone was counted a few times. This chain links TRBV11-3 with TRBJ2-7; D remains ambiguous. Germline V CDR1 and CDR2: SGHNT, YENEEA. This CDR3 is built from 14 residues. The V end was cut by 4 bases, the J end by 3 bases, with 13 bases between. The CDR3 loop is CASSYLRVDYEQYF. The DNA for the CDR3 is TGTGCCAGCAGCTACCTCCGGGTCGACTACGAGCAGTACTTC.

This chain's CDR3 is CASSQGLAATNTGELFF. In DNA, the CDR3 is TGTGCCAGCAGCCAAGGTCTAGCGGCTACGAACACCGGGGAGCTGTTTTTT. The V call is TRBV4-2, the J call TRBJ2-2; 7 bases align to TRBD2. The length of the CDR3 is 17 residues. Germline V lookup: CDR1 LGHNA, CDR2 YNFKEQ. V shed 1 base and J 0 bases; nucleotides not matched to a gene: 5.

The chain has TRBV15 and TRBJ1-1; perhaps TRBD1 as D (5 bases). V was cut by 3 bases and J by 3 bases, with 17 bases left in between. This CDR3 spans 16 amino acids. Germline V gene data show CDR1 as LNHNV and CDR2 as YYDKDF (reference sequence). CDR3 sequence (DNA): TGTGCCACCAGCAGGATAGATTGGCCGGGGGACACTGAAGCTTTCTTT. Translation gives CATSRIDWPGDTEAFF.

The chain uses TRBV13 and TRBJ1-3; D remains ambiguous. From germline, CDR1 is PRHDT and CDR2 FYEKMQ (reference sequence). V dropped 3 bases and J dropped 2 bases, with 5 bases sitting between them. This CDR3 contains 13 residues. The CDR3 DNA reads as TGTGCCAGCAGCTTGGGCCCTGGAAACACCATATATTTT. This sequence encodes CASSLGPGNTIYF.

This chain joins TRBV15 and TRBJ2-7; 11 nucleotides match TRBD2. This CDR3 region has 18 residues. The trim removed 1 base at V and 6 bases at J, leaving 14 bases unmatched. Per germline, CDR1 LNHNV and CDR2 YYDKDF (reference sequence). The CDR3 reads CATSRGVAGGPNLAEQYF. In DNA, the CDR3 is TGTGCCACCAGCAGAGGGGTAGCGGGAGGGCCAAATCTAGCCGAGCAGTACTTC.

Regarding this clone: One end of the junction is discordant with germline, which a read error may explain. This sample includes further DNA sequences coding for the same CDR3. This chain links TRBV28 with TRBJ2-6, with 8 bases identical to TRBD1. The CDR3 is 17 amino acids. Germline V gene sequence: CDR1 MDHEN, CDR2 SYDVKM. As DNA, the CDR3 is TGTGCCAGCAGTCCACGGACAGGGAAGGCTGGGGCCAACGTCCTGACCTTC. As protein: CASSPRTGKAGANVLTF.